This TCR beta chain originates from a study of T cell responses to AZD1222 COVID-19 vaccine. Study context: Some second doses came at about 4 weeks and others at about 12 weeks; these were pooled.

The table came from immunoSEQ multiplex PCR; TCRdb's copy has only in-frame clones and leaves some out. There are around 100,000 clones in the sample; around 85% occur only once, and 5.5% to 7% lies in the top ten. The CDR3 has 13 amino acids. Per germline, CDR1 SGHKS and CDR2 YYEKEE (reference sequence). Trimming shortened V by 2 bases and J by 2 bases, and 7 bases separated the two germline ends. The sequence derives from an adult in good health. The J gene is TRBJ2-5, the V gene TRBV5-5; D uncertain. This sample comprised peripheral blood, obtained on day 0 of AZD1222 vaccination. CDR3 loop: CASSLTAQETQYF. In nucleotides, the CDR3 is TGTGCCAGCAGCTTAACTGCACAAGAGACCCAGTACTTC.